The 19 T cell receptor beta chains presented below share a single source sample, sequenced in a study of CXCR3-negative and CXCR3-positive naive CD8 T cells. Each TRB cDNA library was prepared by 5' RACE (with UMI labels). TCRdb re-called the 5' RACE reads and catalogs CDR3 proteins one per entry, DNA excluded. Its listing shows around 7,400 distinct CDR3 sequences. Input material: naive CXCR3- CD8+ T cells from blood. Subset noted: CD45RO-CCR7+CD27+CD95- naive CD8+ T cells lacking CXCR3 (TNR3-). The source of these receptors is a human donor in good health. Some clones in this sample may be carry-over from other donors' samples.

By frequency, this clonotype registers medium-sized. This CDR3 is CSVEWTSGANTGELFF. The gene calls are TRBV29-1 and TRBJ2-2; the TCRdb call, TRBD2, lacks DNA for checking. Germline assignment: CDR1 SQVTM and CDR2 ANQGSEA. CDR3 length: 16 residues.

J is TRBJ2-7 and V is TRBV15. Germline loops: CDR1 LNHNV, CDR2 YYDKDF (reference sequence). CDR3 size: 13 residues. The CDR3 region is CATSKGQLYEQYF.

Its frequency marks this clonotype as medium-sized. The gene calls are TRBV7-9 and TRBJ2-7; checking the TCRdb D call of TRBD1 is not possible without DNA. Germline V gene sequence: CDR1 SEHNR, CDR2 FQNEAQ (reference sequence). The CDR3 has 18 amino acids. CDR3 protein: CASSLNWVRGDNPYEQYF.

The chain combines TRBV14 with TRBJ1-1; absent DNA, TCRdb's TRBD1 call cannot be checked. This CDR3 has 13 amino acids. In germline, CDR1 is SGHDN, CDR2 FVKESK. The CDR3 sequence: CASSQYRTVGAFF.

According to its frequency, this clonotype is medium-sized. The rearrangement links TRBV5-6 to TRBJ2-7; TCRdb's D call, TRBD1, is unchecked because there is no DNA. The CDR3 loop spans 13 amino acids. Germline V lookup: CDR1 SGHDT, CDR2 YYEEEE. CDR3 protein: CASSAGTVHEQYF.

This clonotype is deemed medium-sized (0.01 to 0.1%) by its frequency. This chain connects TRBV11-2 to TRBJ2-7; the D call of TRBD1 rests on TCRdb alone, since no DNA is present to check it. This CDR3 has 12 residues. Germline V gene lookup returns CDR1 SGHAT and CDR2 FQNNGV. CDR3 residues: CASSVGQGEQYF.

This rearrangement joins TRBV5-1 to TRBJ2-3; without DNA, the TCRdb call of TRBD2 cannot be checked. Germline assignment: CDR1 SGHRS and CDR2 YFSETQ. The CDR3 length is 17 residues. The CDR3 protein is CASSLEVGRESRDTQYF.

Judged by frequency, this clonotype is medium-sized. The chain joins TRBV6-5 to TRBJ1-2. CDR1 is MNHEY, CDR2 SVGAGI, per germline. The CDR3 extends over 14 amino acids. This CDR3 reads CASSPNMEYYGYTF.

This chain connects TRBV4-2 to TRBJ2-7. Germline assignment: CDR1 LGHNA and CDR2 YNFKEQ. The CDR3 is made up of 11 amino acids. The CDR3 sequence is CASSQNYEQYF.

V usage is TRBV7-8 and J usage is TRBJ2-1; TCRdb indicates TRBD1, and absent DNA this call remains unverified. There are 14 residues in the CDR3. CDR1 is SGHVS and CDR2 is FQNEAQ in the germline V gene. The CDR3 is CASSFTDPPDEQFF.

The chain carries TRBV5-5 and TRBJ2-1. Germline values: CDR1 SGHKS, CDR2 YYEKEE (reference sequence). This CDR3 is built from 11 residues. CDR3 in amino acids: CASSLSAEQFF.

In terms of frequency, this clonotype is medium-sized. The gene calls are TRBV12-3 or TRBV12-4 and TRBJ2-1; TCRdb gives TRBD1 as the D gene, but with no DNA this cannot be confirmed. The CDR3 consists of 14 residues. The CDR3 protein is CASNLAGGHNEQFF.

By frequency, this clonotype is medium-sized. This CDR3 is CASSPAPGEQYF. V gene TRBV5-1 combines with J gene TRBJ2-7; TCRdb lists TRBD1, though no DNA is available to test this call. The CDR3 is 12 residues long. The germline V gene has CDR1 SGHRS and CDR2 YFSETQ.

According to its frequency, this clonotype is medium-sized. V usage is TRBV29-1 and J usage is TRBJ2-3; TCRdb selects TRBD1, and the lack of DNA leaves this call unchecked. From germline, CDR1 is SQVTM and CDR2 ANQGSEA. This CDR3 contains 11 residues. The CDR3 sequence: CSAVTGSYFYF.

CDR3 in amino acids: CSVEKSIPGELFF. V is TRBV29-1 and J is TRBJ2-2. The CDR3 extends over 13 amino acids. Germline CDR1 and CDR2: SQVTM and ANQGSEA.

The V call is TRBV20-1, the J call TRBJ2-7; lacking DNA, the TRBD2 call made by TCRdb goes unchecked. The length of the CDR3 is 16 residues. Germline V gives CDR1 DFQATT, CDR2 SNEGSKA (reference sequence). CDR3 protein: CSAEFHQGGGIGEQYF.

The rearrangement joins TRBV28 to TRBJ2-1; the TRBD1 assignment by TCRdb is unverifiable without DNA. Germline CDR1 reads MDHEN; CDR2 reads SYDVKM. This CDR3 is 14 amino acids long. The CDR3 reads CASSPGTGDNEQFF.

The CDR3 here is CASSQDKPDEQFF. The rearrangement joins TRBV4-1 to TRBJ2-1. The length of the CDR3 is 13 residues. Germline V gene data show CDR1 as MGHRA and CDR2 as YSYEKL.

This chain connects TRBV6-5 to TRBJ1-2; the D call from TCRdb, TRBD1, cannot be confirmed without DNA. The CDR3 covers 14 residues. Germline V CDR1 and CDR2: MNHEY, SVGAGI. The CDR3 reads CASSQGQGANGYTF.